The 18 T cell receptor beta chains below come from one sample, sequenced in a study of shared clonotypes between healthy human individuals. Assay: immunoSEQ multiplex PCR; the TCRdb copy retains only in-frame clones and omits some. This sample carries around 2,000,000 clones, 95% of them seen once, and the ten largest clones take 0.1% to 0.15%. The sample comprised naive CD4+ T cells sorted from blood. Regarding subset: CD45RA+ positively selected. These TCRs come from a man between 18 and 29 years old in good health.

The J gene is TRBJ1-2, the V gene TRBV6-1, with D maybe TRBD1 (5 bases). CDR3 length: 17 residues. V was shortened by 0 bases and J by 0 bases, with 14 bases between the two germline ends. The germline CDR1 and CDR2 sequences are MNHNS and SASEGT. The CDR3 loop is CASSEALPGGANYGYTF. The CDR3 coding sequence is TGTGCCAGCAGTGAAGCGCTTCCCGGGGGAGCTAACTATGGCTACACCTTC.

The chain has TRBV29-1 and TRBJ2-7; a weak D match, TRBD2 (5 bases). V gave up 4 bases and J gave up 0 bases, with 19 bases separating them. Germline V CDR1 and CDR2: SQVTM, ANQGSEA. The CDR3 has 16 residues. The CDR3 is CSVVFGNPQSSYEQYF. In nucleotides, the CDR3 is TGCAGCGTTGTCTTCGGGAACCCCCAAAGCTCCTACGAGCAGTACTTC.

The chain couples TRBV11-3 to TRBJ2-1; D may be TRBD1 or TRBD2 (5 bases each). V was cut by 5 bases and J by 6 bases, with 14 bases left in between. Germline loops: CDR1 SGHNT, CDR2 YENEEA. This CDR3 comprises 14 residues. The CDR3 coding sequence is TGTGCCAGCAGCCGGGGCGGTAAGGGCAATGAGCAGTTCTTC. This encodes CASSRGGKGNEQFF.

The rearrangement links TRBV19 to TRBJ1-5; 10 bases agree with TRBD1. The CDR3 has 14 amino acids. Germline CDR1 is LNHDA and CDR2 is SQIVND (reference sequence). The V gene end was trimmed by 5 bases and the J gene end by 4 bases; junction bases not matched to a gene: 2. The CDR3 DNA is TGTGCCAGTAGTGGACAGGGGGAAAATCAGCCCCAGCATTTT. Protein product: CASSGQGENQPQHF.

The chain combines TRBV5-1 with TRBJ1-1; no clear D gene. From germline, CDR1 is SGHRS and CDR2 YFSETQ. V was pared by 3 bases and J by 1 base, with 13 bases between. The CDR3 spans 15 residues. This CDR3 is CASSSYGDENTEAFF. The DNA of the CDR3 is TGCGCCAGCAGCTCCTATGGGGATGAGAACACTGAAGCTTTCTTT.

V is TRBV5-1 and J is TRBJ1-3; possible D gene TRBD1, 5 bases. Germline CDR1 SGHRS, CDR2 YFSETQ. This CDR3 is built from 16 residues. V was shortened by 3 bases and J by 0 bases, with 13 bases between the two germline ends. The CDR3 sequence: CASSSGTASSGNTIYF. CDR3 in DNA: TGCGCCAGCAGCTCCGGGACCGCGAGCTCTGGAAACACCATATATTTT.

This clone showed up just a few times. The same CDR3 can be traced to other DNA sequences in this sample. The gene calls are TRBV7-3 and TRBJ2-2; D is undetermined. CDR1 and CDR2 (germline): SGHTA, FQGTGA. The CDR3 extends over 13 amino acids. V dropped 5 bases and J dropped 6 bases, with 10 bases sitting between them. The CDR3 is CASSPGLAGELFF. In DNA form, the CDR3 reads TGTGCCAGCAGCCCCGGGTTGGCCGGGGAGCTGTTTTTT.

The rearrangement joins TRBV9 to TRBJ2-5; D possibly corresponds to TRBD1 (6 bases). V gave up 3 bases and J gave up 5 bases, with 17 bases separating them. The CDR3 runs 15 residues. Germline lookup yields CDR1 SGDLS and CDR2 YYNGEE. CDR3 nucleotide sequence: TGTGCCAGCAGCGCGATTCAGGGGTATTGGGAGACCCAGTACTTC. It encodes CASSAIQGYWETQYF.

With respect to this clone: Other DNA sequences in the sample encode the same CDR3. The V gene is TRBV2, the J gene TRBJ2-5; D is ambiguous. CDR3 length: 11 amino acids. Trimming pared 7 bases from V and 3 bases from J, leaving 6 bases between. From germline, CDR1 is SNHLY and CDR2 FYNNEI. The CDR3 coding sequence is TGTGCCAGCACGCGTGAAGAGACCCAGTACTTC. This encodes CASTREETQYF.

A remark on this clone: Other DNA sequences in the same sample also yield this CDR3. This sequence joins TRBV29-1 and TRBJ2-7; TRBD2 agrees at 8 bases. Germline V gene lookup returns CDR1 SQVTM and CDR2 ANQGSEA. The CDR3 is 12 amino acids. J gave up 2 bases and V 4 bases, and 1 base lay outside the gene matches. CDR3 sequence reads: CSVGGGTYEQYF. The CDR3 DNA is TGCAGCGTTGGCGGGGGGACCTACGAGCAGTACTTC.

The CDR3: CASSQEGAGGPEAKNIQYF. The CDR3 nucleotides read TGCGCCAGCAGCCAAGAAGGAGCGGGGGGGCCGGAGGCCAAAAACATTCAGTACTTC. This chain uses TRBV4-1 with TRBJ2-4; 10 bases match TRBD2. Germline V gives CDR1 MGHRA, CDR2 YSYEKL. The CDR3 is 19 residues long. The V gene end was trimmed by 0 bases and the J gene end by 1 base; junction bases not matched to a gene: 9.

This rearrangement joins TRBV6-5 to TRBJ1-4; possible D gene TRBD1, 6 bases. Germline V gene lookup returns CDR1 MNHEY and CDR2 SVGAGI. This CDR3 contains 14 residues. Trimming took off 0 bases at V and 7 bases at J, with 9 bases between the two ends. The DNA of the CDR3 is TGTGCCAGCAGTTACTCGGACAGCATTGAAAAACTGTTTTTT. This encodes CASSYSDSIEKLFF.

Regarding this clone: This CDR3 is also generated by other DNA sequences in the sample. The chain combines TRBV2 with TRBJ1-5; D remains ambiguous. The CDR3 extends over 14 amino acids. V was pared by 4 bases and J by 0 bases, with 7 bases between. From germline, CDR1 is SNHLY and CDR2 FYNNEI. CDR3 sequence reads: CASSAAYSNQPQHF. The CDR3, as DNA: TGTGCCAGCAGTGCAGCATATAGCAATCAGCCCCAGCATTTT.

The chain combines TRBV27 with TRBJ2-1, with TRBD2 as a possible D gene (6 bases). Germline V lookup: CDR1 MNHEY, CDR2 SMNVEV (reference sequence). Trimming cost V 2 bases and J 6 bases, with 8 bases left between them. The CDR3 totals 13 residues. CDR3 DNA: TGTGCCAGCAGTTTAACTAGCCTCAATGAGCAGTTCTTC. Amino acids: CASSLTSLNEQFF.

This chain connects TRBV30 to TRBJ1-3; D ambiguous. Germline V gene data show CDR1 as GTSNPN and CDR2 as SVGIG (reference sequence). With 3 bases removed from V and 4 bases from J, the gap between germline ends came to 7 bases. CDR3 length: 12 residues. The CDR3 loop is CAWRQQGNTIYF. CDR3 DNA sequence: TGTGCCTGGAGACAGCAAGGAAACACCATATATTTT.

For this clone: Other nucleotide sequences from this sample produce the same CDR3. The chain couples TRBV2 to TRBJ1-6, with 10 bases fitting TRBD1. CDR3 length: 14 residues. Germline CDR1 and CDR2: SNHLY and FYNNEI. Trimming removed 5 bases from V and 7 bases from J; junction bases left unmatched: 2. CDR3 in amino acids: CASSTGQGNSPLHF. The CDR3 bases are TGTGCCAGCAGTACGGGACAGGGGAATTCACCCCTCCACTTT. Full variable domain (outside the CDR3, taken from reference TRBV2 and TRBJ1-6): EPEVTQTPSHQVTQMGQEVILRCVPISNHLYFYWYRQILGQKVEFLVSFYNNEISEKSEIFDDQFSVERPDGSNFTLKIRSTKLEDSAMYFCASSTGQGNSPLHFGNGTRLTVT.

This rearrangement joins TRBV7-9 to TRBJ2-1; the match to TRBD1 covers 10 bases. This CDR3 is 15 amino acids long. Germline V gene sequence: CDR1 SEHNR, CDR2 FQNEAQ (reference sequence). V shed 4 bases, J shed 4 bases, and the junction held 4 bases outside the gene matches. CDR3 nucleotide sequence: TGTGCCAGCAGCTCCGGGACAGGGGTATACAATGAGCAGTTCTTC. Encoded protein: CASSSGTGVYNEQFF.

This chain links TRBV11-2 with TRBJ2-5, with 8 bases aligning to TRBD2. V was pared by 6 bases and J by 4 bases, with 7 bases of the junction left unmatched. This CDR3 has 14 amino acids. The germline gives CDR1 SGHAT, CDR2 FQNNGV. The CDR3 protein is CASSPLSGGETQYF. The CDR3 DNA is TGTGCCAGCAGTCCGTTAAGCGGGGGAGAGACCCAGTACTTC.